This TCR beta chain was obtained from a study of blood T cells in healthy people across ages. This clonotype was seen only a few times. Antigen unknown. Study observations and caveats: What prevented conclusive comparison of naive and antigen-experienced cells was that PBMCs were unsorted. Naive T cell percentage and TCR beta diversity correlated strongly. Older age coincided with a roughly linear decline in TCR beta diversity per million T cells.

The use of a sample-barcoded 5' primer and a J-beta primer mix characterized a second PCR of roughly 7 to 11 cycles. Sequencing yielded, for each sample, at least 3 million paired-end reads carrying CDR3. TCRdb processed the 5' RACE reads anew with MiXCR; each CDR3 protein has one entry. The sample includes 1.5 million to 2 million distinct CDR3 sequences, 49% of them seen just once. Sequenced material: blood. The sequence was collected from a middle-aged woman in good health.

In DNA, the CDR3 is TGTGCCAGCAGCTGGGTGGGGGAGAGCAATCAGCCCCAGCATTTT. Translating it yields CASSWVGESNQPQHF. The chain employs TRBV27 and TRBJ1-5; TRBD1 is a possible D gene (5 bases). The germline V gene encodes CDR1 MNHEY and CDR2 SMNVEV (reference sequence). This CDR3 is built from 15 residues. The V end was cut by 6 bases, the J end by 1 base, with 13 bases between.